The 3 T cell receptor beta chains below were found in one sample sequenced in a study of vaccination and CD4 T cells after COVID-19. These receptors' targets are unknown. As for treatment: roughly ten-day PBMC culture with coronavirus spike peptide pools or control peptides (ViraFEST assay). Prior to the COVID-19 pandemic (2011-2018), the unexposed donor's CD4+ T cells were collected. With the Oncomine TCR Beta short-read assay, DNA from cultured CD4+ T cells was sequenced. TCRdb analysed the PCR reads with MiXCR anew, one entry per CDR3 protein. In the table there are 6,000 or so distinct CDR3 sequences, approximately 40% of which are singletons. The sequencing sample was made of CD4+ T cells from blood, cultured in vitro. Receptors originate from a human donor in good health.

The V call is TRBV11-2, the J call TRBJ2-7; 12 bases are a match to TRBD2. Trimming cost V 5 bases and J 5 bases; bases outside gene matches: 13. In germline, CDR1 is SGHAT, CDR2 FQNNGV. This CDR3 spans 17 amino acids. The CDR3 DNA sequence: TGTGCCAGCAGCCAGGTTCTAGCGGGGGGGAGTATCGACGAGCAGTACTTC. Protein sequence: CASSQVLAGGSIDEQYF.

This chain joins TRBV6-1 and TRBJ2-7; D may be TRBD1 (6 bases). The V end lost 6 bases, the J end lost 0 bases, and 12 bases lay between the germline ends. The CDR3 covers 14 residues. CDR1 and CDR2 from the germline V gene are MNHNS and SASEGT. Written as DNA, the CDR3 is TGTGCCAGCAGGGTCAGGGGTGACTCCTACGAGCAGTACTTC. It encodes CASRVRGDSYEQYF.

The chain links TRBV29-1 to TRBJ1-2; D gene unclear. Germline CDR1 and CDR2: SQVTM and ANQGSEA. Trimming left V 4 bases short and J 0 bases short, with 6 bases between. CDR3 length equals 12 residues. The CDR3 sequence: CSVGTSNYGYTF. The CDR3 bases are TGCAGCGTTGGGACTTCTAACTATGGCTACACCTTC.